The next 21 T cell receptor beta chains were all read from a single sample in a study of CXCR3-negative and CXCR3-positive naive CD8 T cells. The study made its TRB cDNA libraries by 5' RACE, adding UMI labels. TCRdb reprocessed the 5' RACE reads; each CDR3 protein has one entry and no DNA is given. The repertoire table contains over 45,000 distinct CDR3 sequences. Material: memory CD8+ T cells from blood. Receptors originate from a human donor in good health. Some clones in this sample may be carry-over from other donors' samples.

The CDR3: CSVEPIVGINIQYF. The chain has TRBV29-1 and TRBJ2-4. Germline CDR1 reads SQVTM; CDR2 reads ANQGSEA. This CDR3 has 14 amino acids.

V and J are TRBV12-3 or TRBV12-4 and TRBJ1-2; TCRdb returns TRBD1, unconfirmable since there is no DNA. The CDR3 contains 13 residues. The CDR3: CASSPAGIYGYTF.

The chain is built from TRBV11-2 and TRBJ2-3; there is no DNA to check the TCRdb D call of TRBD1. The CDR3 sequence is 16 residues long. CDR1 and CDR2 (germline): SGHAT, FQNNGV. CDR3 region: CASSLEGGQGSDTQYF.

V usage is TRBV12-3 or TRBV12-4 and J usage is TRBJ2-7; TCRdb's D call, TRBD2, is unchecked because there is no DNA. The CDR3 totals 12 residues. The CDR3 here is CASSPGGDEQYF.

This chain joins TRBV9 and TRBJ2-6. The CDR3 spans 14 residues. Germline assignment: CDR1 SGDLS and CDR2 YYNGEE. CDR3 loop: CASGLASGANVLTF.

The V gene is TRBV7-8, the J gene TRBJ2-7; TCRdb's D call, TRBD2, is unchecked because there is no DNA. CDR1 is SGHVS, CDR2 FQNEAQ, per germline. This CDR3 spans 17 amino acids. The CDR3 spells CASSLEASGVWRYEQYF.

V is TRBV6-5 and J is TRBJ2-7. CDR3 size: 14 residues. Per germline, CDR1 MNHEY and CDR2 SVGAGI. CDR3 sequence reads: CASSYVGGVYEQYF.

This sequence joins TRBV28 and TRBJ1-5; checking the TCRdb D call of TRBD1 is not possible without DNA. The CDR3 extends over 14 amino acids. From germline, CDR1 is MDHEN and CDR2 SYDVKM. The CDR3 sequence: CASSPDRVYQPQHF.

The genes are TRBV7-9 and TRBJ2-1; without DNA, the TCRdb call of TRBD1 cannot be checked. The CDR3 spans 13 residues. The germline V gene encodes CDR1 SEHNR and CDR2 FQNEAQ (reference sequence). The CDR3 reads CASSLGPGQAQFF. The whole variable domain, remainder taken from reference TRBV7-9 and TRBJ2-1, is DTGVSQNPRHKITKRGQNVTFRCDPISEHNRLYWYRQTLGQGPEFLTYFQNEAQLEKSRLLSDRFSAERPKGSFSTLEIQRTEQGDSAMYLCASSLGPGQAQFFGPGTRLTVL.

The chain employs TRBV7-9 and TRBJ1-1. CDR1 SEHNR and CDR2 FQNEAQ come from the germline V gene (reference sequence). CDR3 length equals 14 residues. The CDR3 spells CASSLANVNTEAFF.

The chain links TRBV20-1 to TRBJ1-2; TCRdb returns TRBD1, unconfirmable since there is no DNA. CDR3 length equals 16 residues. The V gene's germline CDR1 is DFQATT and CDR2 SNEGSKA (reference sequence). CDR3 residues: CSASSPALDSLYGYTF.

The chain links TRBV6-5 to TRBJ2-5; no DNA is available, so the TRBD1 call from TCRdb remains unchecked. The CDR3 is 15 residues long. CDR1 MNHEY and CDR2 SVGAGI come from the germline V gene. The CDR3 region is CASSYSTGRLETQYF.

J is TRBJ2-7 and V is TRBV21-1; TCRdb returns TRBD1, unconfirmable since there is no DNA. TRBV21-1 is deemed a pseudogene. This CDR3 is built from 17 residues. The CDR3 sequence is CASSKEAQEPDGLEQYF.

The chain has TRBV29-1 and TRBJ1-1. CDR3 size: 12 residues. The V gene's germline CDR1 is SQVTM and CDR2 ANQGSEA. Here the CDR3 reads CSVPGTATEAFF.

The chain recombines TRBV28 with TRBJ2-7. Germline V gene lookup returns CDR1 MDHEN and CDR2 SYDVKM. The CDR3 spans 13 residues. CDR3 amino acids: CASSFAGTYEQYF.

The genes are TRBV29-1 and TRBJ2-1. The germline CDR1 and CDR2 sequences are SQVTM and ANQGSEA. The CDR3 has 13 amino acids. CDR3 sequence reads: CSVVATLDNEQFF.

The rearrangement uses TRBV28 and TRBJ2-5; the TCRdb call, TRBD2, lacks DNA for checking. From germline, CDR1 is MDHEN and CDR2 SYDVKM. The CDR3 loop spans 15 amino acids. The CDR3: CASRTPWASGETQYF.

This chain's CDR3 is CASSHTDVGSTDTQYF. The V call is TRBV4-1, the J call TRBJ2-3. Germline V gene data show CDR1 as MGHRA and CDR2 as YSYEKL. The CDR3 has 16 residues.

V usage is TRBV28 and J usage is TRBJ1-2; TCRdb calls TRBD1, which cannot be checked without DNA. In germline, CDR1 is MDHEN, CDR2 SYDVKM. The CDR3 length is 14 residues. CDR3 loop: CASSFYSGQQGYTF.

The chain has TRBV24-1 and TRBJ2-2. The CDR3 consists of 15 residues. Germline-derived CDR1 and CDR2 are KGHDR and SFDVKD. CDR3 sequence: CATSDLPGFGGELFF.

This CDR3 reads CSARSSGGPHTQYF. The chain couples TRBV20-1 to TRBJ2-3; checking the TCRdb D call of TRBD2 is not possible without DNA. The CDR3 totals 14 residues. From germline, CDR1 is DFQATT and CDR2 SNEGSKA (reference sequence).